One TCR beta chain is described in this entry. Produced via immunoSEQ multiplex PCR; TCRdb's table is partial and in-frame only. The data contain over 55,000 clones, approximately 85% of them singletons. The data stem from a study of blood T cell repertoires in COVID-19. V shed 0 bases, J shed 7 bases, and the junction held 6 bases outside the gene matches. The CDR3 sequence is 16 residues long. In germline, CDR1 is MNHEY, CDR2 SVGAGI. V gene TRBV6-5 combines with J gene TRBJ2-2; TRBD2 matches at 9 bases. The sequencing input was peripheral blood. The TCR sequence derives from a human donor in a cohort sampled during active COVID-19. DNA of the CDR3: TGTGCCAGCAGTTACTCGTCTAGCGGGACAATCGGGGAGCTGTTTTTT. Encoded protein: CASSYSSSGTIGELFF.